The T cell receptor beta chain described here comes from a study of blood T cell repertoires in COVID-19. Looking at the study overall: Spain, Italy and the United States supplied samples that represented acute and convalescent COVID-19.

Recruitment covered 20 to 25 US areas and drew participants whose ages spanned about 18 to 90 years. The study assigned cohorts using participant-reported clinical history. Original methodology: The authors estimated nucleated cell counts from reference gene primer amplification. Clones were sequenced by immunoSEQ multiplex PCR, and TCRdb holds only the in-frame ones, with some missing. The V and J calls and the clone size are those of that table, but D and trimming were determined from the DNA. The sample has 250,000 or so clones, 85% to 90% seen once. Germline CDR1 reads SGHRS; CDR2 reads YFSETQ. Unmatched junction bases numbered 4, after V lost 4 bases and J lost 1 base. There are 15 residues in the CDR3.

Sequencing used PBMCs or T cells enriched from blood (not recorded which). The chain carries TRBV5-1 and TRBJ2-3, with TRBD1 matching over 9 bases. The receptor was isolated from a man in his fifties who had been exposed to COVID-19. The CDR3 protein is CASSAGQGRTDTQYF. CDR3 DNA: TGCGCCAGCAGCGCGGGACAGGGACGCACAGATACGCAGTATTTT. Full variable domain (outside the CDR3, taken from reference TRBV5-1 and TRBJ2-3): KAGVTQTPRYLIKTRGQQVTLSCSPISGHRSVSWYQQTPGQGLQFLFEYFSETQRNKGNFPGRFSGRQFSNSRSEMNVSTLELGDSALYLCASSAGQGRTDTQYFGPGTRLTVL.